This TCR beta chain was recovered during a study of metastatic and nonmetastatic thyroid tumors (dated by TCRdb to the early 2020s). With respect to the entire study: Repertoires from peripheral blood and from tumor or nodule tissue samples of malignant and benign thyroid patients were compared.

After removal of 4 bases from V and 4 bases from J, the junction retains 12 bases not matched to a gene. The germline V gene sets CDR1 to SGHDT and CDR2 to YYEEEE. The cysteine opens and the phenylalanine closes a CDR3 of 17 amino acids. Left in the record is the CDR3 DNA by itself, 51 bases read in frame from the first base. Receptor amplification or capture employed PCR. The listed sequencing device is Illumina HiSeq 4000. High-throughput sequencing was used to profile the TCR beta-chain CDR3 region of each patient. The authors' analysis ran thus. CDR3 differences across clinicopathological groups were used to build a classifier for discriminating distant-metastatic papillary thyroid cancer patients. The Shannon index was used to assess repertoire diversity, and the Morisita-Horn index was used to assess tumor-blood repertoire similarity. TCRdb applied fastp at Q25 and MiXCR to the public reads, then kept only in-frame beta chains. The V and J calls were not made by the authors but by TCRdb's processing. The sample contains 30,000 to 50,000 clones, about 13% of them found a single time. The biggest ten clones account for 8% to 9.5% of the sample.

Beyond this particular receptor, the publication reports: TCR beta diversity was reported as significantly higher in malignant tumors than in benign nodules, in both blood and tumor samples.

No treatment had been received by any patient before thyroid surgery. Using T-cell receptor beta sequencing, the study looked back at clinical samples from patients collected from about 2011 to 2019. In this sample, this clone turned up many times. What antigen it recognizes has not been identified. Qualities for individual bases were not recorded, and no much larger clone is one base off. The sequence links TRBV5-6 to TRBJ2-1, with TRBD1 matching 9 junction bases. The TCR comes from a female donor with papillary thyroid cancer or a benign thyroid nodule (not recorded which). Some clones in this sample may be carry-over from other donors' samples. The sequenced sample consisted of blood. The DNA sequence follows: TGTGCCAGCAGCCGTCCCGGGACAGGGATCGTTTACAATGAGCAGTTCTTC. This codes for CASSRPGTGIVYNEQFF.